The 13 T cell receptor beta chains below all came from one sample that was sequenced in a study of PD-1 blockade in classical Hodgkin lymphoma. Profiling relied on immunoSEQ multiplex PCR, and the TCRdb table lists in-frame clones only, not all of them. Of about 450 clones listed, about three quarters are singletons. The patients all showed relapse after autologous stem cell transplantation, while their brentuximab vedotin exposure varied. PBMCs, once thawed, yielded CD8+ T cells isolated by magnetic negative selection. The source was CD8+ T cells from blood, collected at baseline. The receptors stem from a human donor with classical Hodgkin lymphoma.

V gene TRBV7-2 combines with J gene TRBJ2-7, with a weak D call TRBD1 (6 bases). In germline, CDR1 is SGHTA, CDR2 FQGNSA. The CDR3 totals 13 residues. Between the trimmed V and J ends, which lost 3 bases and 4 bases, there was a span of 10 bases. As DNA, the CDR3 is TGTGCCAGCAGCTTGGACAGATTATACGAGCAGTACTTC. Its translation: CASSLDRLYEQYF.

The CDR3 spells CASSYEQVETGELFF. CDR3 bases: TGTGCCAGCAGTTACGAACAGGTTGAGACCGGGGAGCTGTTTTTT. This chain links TRBV6-5 with TRBJ2-2, with D possibly TRBD1 on 5 matching bases. This CDR3 contains 15 residues. Per the germline V gene, CDR1 is MNHEY and CDR2 is SVGAGI. Trimming took off 2 bases at V and 5 bases at J, with 12 bases between the two ends.

This chain joins TRBV5-1 and TRBJ1-3, with D uncertain. The V gene's germline CDR1 is SGHRS and CDR2 YFSETQ. With 7 bases removed from V and 2 bases from J, the gap between germline ends came to 10 bases. CDR3 length: 13 residues. CDR3 sequence reads: CASGLTPGNTIYF. The CDR3, as DNA: TGCGCCAGCGGGCTAACCCCTGGAAACACCATATATTTT.

The V call is TRBV2, the J call TRBJ2-7, with 8 nucleotides matching TRBD1. Unmatched junction bases numbered 9, after V lost 0 bases and J lost 5 bases. CDR3 length: 16 residues. Germline V gene data show CDR1 as SNHLY and CDR2 as FYNNEI. This chain's CDR3 is CASSEASGGYFNEQYF. CDR3 coding DNA: TGTGCCAGCAGTGAAGCCTCAGGGGGCTATTTCAACGAGCAGTACTTC.

J is TRBJ2-1 and V is TRBV4-3; D call uncertain. Germline CDR1 reads LGHNA; CDR2 reads YSLEER. V was shortened by 0 bases and J by 5 bases, with 20 bases between the two germline ends. This CDR3 comprises 18 residues. CDR3 region: CASSQERLVAGADNEQFF. As DNA, the CDR3 is TGCGCCAGCAGCCAAGAGAGGCTGGTGGCAGGTGCTGACAATGAGCAGTTCTTC.

This chain links TRBV21-1 with TRBJ1-1; the table's D gene call, TRBD1, was not cross checked with the DNA. TRBV21-1 is a recognized pseudogene. There are 16 residues in the CDR3. CDR3 sequence: CASSNLSTVGNTEAFF. CDR3 bases: TGTGCCAGCAGCAACTTGTCGACAGTGGGGAACACTGAAGCTTTCTTT.

This clone occurred a few times. The V call is TRBV9, the J call TRBJ1-1, with a possible D match to TRBD1 (5 bases). Trimming cost V 5 bases and J 1 base, with 12 bases left between them. The CDR3 runs to 14 residues. CDR1 is SGDLS and CDR2 is YYNGEE in the germline V gene. The CDR3 here is CASRDPGSNTEAFF. CDR3 coding DNA: TGTGCCAGCAGGGATCCAGGGTCGAACACTGAAGCTTTCTTT.

The chain joins TRBV4-3 to TRBJ1-1; D might be TRBD1 (5 bases). V was cut by 5 bases and J by 4 bases, with 17 bases left in between. Germline V CDR1 and CDR2: LGHNA, YSLEER. The CDR3 totals 15 residues. CDR3 sequence reads: CASSINFDSVTEAFF. The CDR3 DNA reads TGCGCCAGCAGCATCAATTTCGACAGTGTCACTGAAGCTTTCTTT.

The chain links TRBV2 to TRBJ1-6; D is possibly TRBD1 (6 bases). CDR1 is SNHLY, CDR2 FYNNEI, per germline. The CDR3 covers 15 residues. The V gene lost 0 bases and the J gene lost 9 bases, with 12 bases spanning the gap. This CDR3 is CASSEAGAMGSPLHF. In DNA form, the CDR3 reads TGTGCCAGCAGTGAAGCGGGGGCTATGGGTTCACCCCTCCACTTT.

The DNA of the CDR3 is TGTGCCTCGAATACAGGGGATAGCAATCAGCCCCAGCATTTT. Encoded protein: CASNTGDSNQPQHF. The chain couples TRBV10-3 to TRBJ1-5; 7 positions agree with TRBD1. The CDR3 runs 14 residues. The germline CDR1 and CDR2 sequences are ENHRY and SYGVKD. V shed 11 bases and J 0 bases; nucleotides not matched to a gene: 7.

This rearrangement joins TRBV11-2 to TRBJ2-3; the D is unclear. CDR1 SGHAT and CDR2 FQNNGV come from the germline V gene. The CDR3 is 15 residues long. Trimming left V 0 bases short and J 2 bases short, with 9 bases between. As DNA, the CDR3 is TGTGCCAGCAGCTTAGATTGGCTCCCCACAGATACGCAGTATTTT. Residues: CASSLDWLPTDTQYF.

The chain has TRBV11-2 and TRBJ2-3; D may correspond to TRBD1 or TRBD2 (5 bases each). Trimming pared 6 bases from V and 1 base from J, leaving 20 bases between. Looked up from germline, CDR1 is SGHAT and CDR2 is FQNNGV. The length of the CDR3 is 17 residues. As DNA, the CDR3 is TGTGCCAGCAGTCGACCGATCGATGGGGGTCGCACAGATACGCAGTATTTT. This codes for CASSRPIDGGRTDTQYF.

V is TRBV7-6 and J is TRBJ2-7, with D possibly TRBD1 on 6 matching bases. In germline, CDR1 is SGHVS, CDR2 FNYEAQ. The V end was cut by 3 bases, the J end by 3 bases, with 12 bases between. CDR3 length equals 14 residues. CDR3 loop: CASSFRPGHYEQYF. The CDR3, as DNA: TGTGCCAGCAGCTTTAGACCGGGACACTACGAGCAGTACTTC. The entire variable domain, with the rest obtained from reference TRBV7-6 and TRBJ2-7, is as follows: GAGVSQSPRYKVTKRGQDVALRCDPISGHVSLYWYRQALGQGPEFLTYFNYEAQQDKSGLPNDRFSAERPEGSISTLTIQRTEQRDSAMYRCASSFRPGHYEQYFGPGTRLTVT.